Shown below are 24 T cell receptor beta chains from a single sample sequenced in a study of blood T cell repertoires in COVID-19. Data came from immunoSEQ multiplex PCR; TCRdb stores just in-frame clones and leaves some out. The sample includes roughly 120,000 clones, approximately 84% of them seen just once. The sequencing sample was made of peripheral blood. These receptors were collected from a man in his forties or fifties with acute or convalescent COVID-19.

The rearrangement links TRBV5-8 to TRBJ2-7, with 9 bases fitting TRBD2. The germline CDR1 and CDR2 sequences are SGHTS and YDEGEE. V lost 0 bases to trimming and J lost 3 bases; unmatched junction nucleotides: 7. This CDR3 spans 16 amino acids. The CDR3: CASSLVASGEYYEQYF. CDR3 nucleotides: TGTGCCAGCAGCTTGGTCGCTAGCGGGGAATACTACGAGCAGTACTTC.

The V call is TRBV14, the J call TRBJ2-7; 8 bases map to TRBD2. The V segment lost 2 bases and the J segment 6 bases; nucleotides outside the gene matches: 12. The CDR3 sequence is 16 residues long. From germline, CDR1 is SGHDN and CDR2 FVKESK. CDR3 bases: TGTGCCAGCAGCCAACTTGGCCCCGGCGGGGGGACCGAGCAGTACTTC. Amino acids: CASSQLGPGGGTEQYF.

A single count supports this clone. V gene TRBV20-1 combines with J gene TRBJ2-7; 7 bases are a match to TRBD1. This CDR3 contains 15 residues. Germline V gene lookup returns CDR1 DFQATT and CDR2 SNEGSKA (reference sequence). After removal of 3 bases from V and 6 bases from J, the junction contained 14 bases not matched to a gene. The CDR3 region has the DNA TGCAGTGCTAGTGCGGACAGGAACCAGAAATCCGAGCAGTACTTC. Amino acid sequence: CSASADRNQKSEQYF.

The chain carries TRBV4-1 and TRBJ2-2; weak D call: TRBD2 (7 bases). The germline V gene has CDR1 MGHRA and CDR2 YSYEKL. Trimming removed 4 bases from V and 3 bases from J, with 12 bases in between. This CDR3 has 15 residues. The CDR3 loop reads CASSLQGLYTGELFF. DNA for the CDR3: TGCGCCAGCAGCCTACAGGGACTATACACCGGGGAGCTGTTTTTT.

The chain couples TRBV5-6 to TRBJ2-2; 10 bases map to TRBD1. Germline loops: CDR1 SGHDT, CDR2 YYEEEE. CDR3 length: 14 amino acids. The V and J ends lost 4 bases and 6 bases, in that order; junction bases with no gene match: 3. Here the CDR3 DNA reads TGTGCCAGCAGCGCCGGGACAGGGGCCGGGGAGCTGTTTTTT. This codes for CASSAGTGAGELFF. Combining the CDR3 with reference TRBV5-6 and TRBJ2-2 gives the whole variable domain DAGVTQSPTHLIKTRGQQVTLRCSPKSGHDTVSWYQQALGQGPQFIFQYYEEEERQRGNFPDRFSGHQFPNYSSELNVNALLLGDSALYLCASSAGTGAGELFFGEGSRLTVL.

This rearrangement joins TRBV6-1 to TRBJ1-6, with 7 nucleotides matching TRBD1. Germline V gives CDR1 MNHNS, CDR2 SASEGT. This CDR3 is built from 17 residues. V gave up 0 bases and J gave up 7 bases; unmatched junction bases: 9. In nucleotides, the CDR3 is TGTGCCAGCAGTGAAGCGGGAACCACAGGGGTAAATTCACCCCTCCACTTT. Translation gives CASSEAGTTGVNSPLHF.

V is TRBV5-1 and J is TRBJ1-2; D is undetermined. Trimming removed 4 bases from V and 4 bases from J, with 17 bases in between. Germline loops: CDR1 SGHRS, CDR2 YFSETQ. This CDR3 is built from 15 residues. The chain's CDR3 is CASSPADGSGYGYTF. CDR3 nucleotides: TGCGCCAGCAGCCCGGCGGACGGAAGCGGCTATGGCTACACCTTC.

The CDR3 bases are TGTGCCAGCGACCTAGCGGGGGTAGGAGATACGCAGTATTTT. This gives the protein CASDLAGVGDTQYF. The chain couples TRBV2 to TRBJ2-3, with 10 bases that match TRBD2. Trimming cost V 8 bases and J 5 bases; bases outside gene matches: 7. The CDR3 has 14 amino acids. Germline lookup yields CDR1 SNHLY and CDR2 FYNNEI.

The chain recombines TRBV24-1 with TRBJ1-4; 11 positions match TRBD1. From germline, CDR1 is KGHDR and CDR2 SFDVKD. The junction had 5 bases not matched to a gene; V was cut back by 4 bases and J by 5 bases. The CDR3 has 16 amino acids. CDR3 in DNA: TGTGCCACCAGTGAGACTCGGGACAGGGGGAATGAAAAACTGTTTTTT. Protein sequence: CATSETRDRGNEKLFF.

The chain recombines TRBV29-1 with TRBJ2-1, with 8 bases identical to TRBD2. The V gene end was trimmed by 2 bases and the J gene end by 3 bases; junction bases not matched to a gene: 6. The length of the CDR3 is 15 residues. CDR1 is SQVTM and CDR2 is ANQGSEA in the germline V gene. CDR3 coding DNA: TGCAGCGTTGAAACGGGGGGGGTGCACTACAATGAGCAGTTCTTC. It yields the protein CSVETGGVHYNEQFF.

This clone was found a few times. V is TRBV29-1 and J is TRBJ1-4; 9 bases fit TRBD1. CDR1 is SQVTM and CDR2 is ANQGSEA in the germline V gene. This CDR3 comprises 13 residues. The trim removed 6 bases at V and 7 bases at J, leaving 6 bases unmatched. CDR3 sequence: CSVVDRGGEKLFF. The CDR3 DNA sequence: TGCAGCGTCGTGGACAGGGGAGGTGAAAAACTGTTTTTT. Full variable domain (outside the CDR3, taken from reference TRBV29-1 and TRBJ1-4): SAVISQKPSRDICQRGTSLTIQCQVDSQVTMMFWYRQQPGQSLTLIATANQGSEATYESGFVIDKFPISRPNLTFSTLTVSNMSPEDSSIYLCSVVDRGGEKLFFGSGTQLSVL.

The chain employs TRBV5-1 and TRBJ2-7; 7 positions match TRBD1. Per the germline V gene, CDR1 is SGHRS and CDR2 is YFSETQ. The CDR3 spans 17 residues. J gave up 1 base and V 1 base, and 11 bases lay outside the gene matches. In DNA, the CDR3 is TGCGCCAGCAGCTTGCGGAGGACAGCAGGGGGTTCCTACGAGCAGTACTTC. Translation: CASSLRRTAGGSYEQYF.

V is TRBV7-2 and J is TRBJ1-4; no clear D gene. CDR1 and CDR2 (germline): SGHTA, FQGNSA. The CDR3 has 11 residues. Between the trimmed V and J ends, which lost 3 bases and 10 bases, there was a span of 6 bases. CDR3 coding DNA: TGTGCCAGCAGCTTTCGCGGAAAACTGTTTTTT. It specifies CASSFRGKLFF.

The chain links TRBV9 to TRBJ2-1; 10 bases are shared with TRBD2. The junction had 10 bases not matched to a gene; V was cut back by 2 bases and J by 8 bases. The CDR3 runs to 16 residues. CDR1 and CDR2 from the germline V gene are SGDLS and YYNGEE. The CDR3 DNA sequence: TGTGCCAGCAGCGTCCGAGCGGGGGGGCAGGTCCATGAGCAGTTCTTC. The encoded protein is CASSVRAGGQVHEQFF.

The J gene is TRBJ2-7, the V gene TRBV11-1; 10 bases are a match to TRBD1. Unmatched junction bases numbered 13, after V lost 11 bases and J lost 6 bases. This CDR3 is built from 14 residues. Germline CDR1 and CDR2: SGHAT and FQDESV (reference sequence). For the CDR3, the DNA is TGTGCCTCCGGACAGGGACAGGGGTTTTCCGAGCAGTACTTC. The encoded protein is CASGQGQGFSEQYF.

This clone was recorded a few times. The gene calls are TRBV5-1 and TRBJ2-1, with 11 bases that match TRBD2. With V trimmed by 2 bases and J by 6 bases, 10 bases remained unmatched. The CDR3 covers 17 residues. Germline lookup yields CDR1 SGHRS and CDR2 YFSETQ. CDR3: CASSLPILAGGVNEQFF. The CDR3 region has the DNA TGCGCCAGCAGCTTACCCATTCTAGCGGGGGGCGTCAATGAGCAGTTCTTC. The whole variable domain, remainder taken from reference TRBV5-1 and TRBJ2-1, is KAGVTQTPRYLIKTRGQQVTLSCSPISGHRSVSWYQQTPGQGLQFLFEYFSETQRNKGNFPGRFSGRQFSNSRSEMNVSTLELGDSALYLCASSLPILAGGVNEQFFGPGTRLTVL.

The chain has TRBV10-1 and TRBJ2-1, with 7 bases aligning to TRBD2. This CDR3 has 14 amino acids. J was trimmed by 6 bases and V by 2 bases; bases with no gene match: 4. CDR1 WNHNN and CDR2 SYGVQD come from the germline V gene (reference sequence). The CDR3 here is CASSEGTGGNEQFF. The CDR3 DNA follows: TGCGCCAGCAGTGAGGGTACGGGGGGCAATGAGCAGTTCTTC.

CDR3 coding DNA: TGCGCCAGCAGGAGCGGGGGGAACACGAACACCGGGGAGCTGTTTTTT. Translation: CASRSGGNTNTGELFF. V and J are TRBV5-1 and TRBJ2-2, with TRBD2 matching over 9 bases. The CDR3 is made up of 16 amino acids. Germline CDR1 reads SGHRS; CDR2 reads YFSETQ. V lost 5 bases, J lost 0 bases, and 5 bases stayed unmatched.

The chain couples TRBV5-1 to TRBJ2-7; maybe TRBD1 (6 bases). Trimming removed 0 bases at V and 2 bases at J, with 12 bases between. The CDR3 contains 15 residues. The germline CDR1 and CDR2 sequences are SGHRS and YFSETQ. This chain's CDR3 is CASSLGGTPAYEQYF. In DNA form, the CDR3 reads TGCGCCAGCAGCTTGGGTGGGACACCTGCCTACGAGCAGTACTTC.

The CDR3 sequence is CASWGQELTGELFF. DNA for the CDR3: TGTGCCAGCTGGGGACAGGAACTCACCGGGGAGCTGTTTTTT. The V and J genes are TRBV6-5 and TRBJ2-2; 8 bases agree with TRBD1. The CDR3 contains 14 residues. Germline assignment: CDR1 MNHEY and CDR2 SVGAGI. The trim removed 8 bases at V and 4 bases at J, leaving 6 bases unmatched.

CDR3 sequence reads: CASSASPGSGNTIYF. The CDR3 region has the DNA TGTGCCAGCAGCGCGAGCCCCGGGTCCGGAAACACCATATATTTT. This rearrangement joins TRBV7-6 to TRBJ1-3; D remains ambiguous. Trimming stripped 5 bases from V and 4 bases from J, with 15 bases between. The CDR3 is 15 residues long. Germline assignment: CDR1 SGHVS and CDR2 FNYEAQ.

The gene calls are TRBV19 and TRBJ1-6, with D hard to call. Trimming removed 3 bases from V and 10 bases from J, with 10 bases in between. The CDR3 is 13 residues long. Germline V CDR1 and CDR2: LNHDA, SQIVND (reference sequence). CDR3 sequence (DNA): TGTGCCAGTAGTATTCAAACCGAGTCACCCCTCCACTTT. Its protein product is CASSIQTESPLHF.

This chain links TRBV18 with TRBJ1-2; no clear D. V dropped 5 bases and J dropped 6 bases, with 13 bases sitting between them. This CDR3 spans 13 amino acids. The germline V gene encodes CDR1 KGHSH and CDR2 LQKENI. The CDR3 bases are TGTGCCAGCTCAAGTATCCTAAACGATGGCTACACCTTC. Encoded protein: CASSSILNDGYTF.

This clone was detected once. J is TRBJ1-1 and V is TRBV19; 9 bases are a match to TRBD1. The CDR3 loop spans 15 amino acids. The V gene's germline CDR1 is LNHDA and CDR2 SQIVND (reference sequence). After removal of 5 bases from V and 1 base from J, the junction contained 5 bases not matched to a gene. DNA of the CDR3: TGTGCCAGTAGTGAAGGACAGGGGTGGAACACTGAAGCTTTCTTT. This gives the protein CASSEGQGWNTEAFF.